This TCR beta chain was identified during a study of shared clonotypes between healthy human individuals. In the study overall: Each donor's CD8 memory used one plate, CD8 naive two, each CD4 subset three.

Note on this clone: Different DNA sequences within this sample yield the same CDR3.

Clones were read by immunoSEQ multiplex PCR, and TCRdb kept only the in-frame ones, dropping some. The sample carries approximately 2,300,000 clones, 85% to 95% recorded once. This CDR3 contains 11 residues. The ends were cut back, 4 bases at V and 1 base at J, with 4 bases in the middle. CDR1 is SQVTM, CDR2 ANQGSEA, per germline. Input material: naive CD4+ T cells from PBMCs. Subset denoted: CD45RA+ positively selected. This chain links TRBV29-1 with TRBJ1-1; D uncertain. This TCR came from a man aged 18 to 35 in good health. Some clones in this sample may be carry-over from other donors' samples. The CDR3 region is CSVGENTEAFF. CDR3 nucleotide sequence: TGCAGCGTTGGAGAGAACACTGAAGCTTTCTTT.